This TCR beta chain was captured by sequencing in a study of cytomegalovirus exposure and HLA in healthy donors. Study findings and constraints: Accounts indicate the classifier identified cytomegalovirus status with strong specificity and sensitivity. A later analysis reportedly found fewer N-insertions in an Asian-associated ancestry cluster than the approximately 670-donor mean. The authors later found HLA-associated TCR beta chains more clonally expanded than equally common others.

Trimming took off 3 bases at V and 2 bases at J, with 13 bases between the two ends. Per the germline V gene, CDR1 is SQVTM and CDR2 is ANQGSEA. The CDR3 extends over 14 amino acids. Of note for this clone: Its antigen is still unknown.

The primer mix had 60 Vbeta and 13 Jbeta primers. Assay: immunoSEQ multiplex PCR; the TCRdb copy retains only in-frame clones and omits some. The table records under 200,000 clones, 10% to 15% of them present only once. The material sequenced was PBMCs. The chain combines TRBV29-1 with TRBJ2-5; D unresolved. The sequence derives from a man aged 45-65 years in good health and CMV-seropositive. In nucleotides, the CDR3 is TGCAGCGTTGAGTTCGGAGAGACTCAAGAGACCCAGTACTTC. Encoded protein: CSVEFGETQETQYF.